Shown below are 13 T cell receptor beta chains from a single sample sequenced in a study of blood T cell repertoires in COVID-19. Generated by immunoSEQ multiplex PCR, the TCRdb table keeps only in-frame clones and is missing some. The sample has hundreds of thousands of clones; roughly 80% are singletons. The sequencing sample was made of PBMCs or T cells enriched from blood (not recorded which). The receptors stem from a man between 40 and 49 years old who had been exposed to COVID-19.

The chain uses TRBV27 and TRBJ2-3, with TRBD2 identical over 10 bases. The V and J ends lost 7 bases and 4 bases, in that order; junction bases with no gene match: 14. CDR1 is MNHEY, CDR2 SMNVEV, per germline (reference sequence). The CDR3 is 17 residues long. Here the CDR3 reads CASTGFRLAGDADTQYF. CDR3 nucleotides: TGTGCCAGCACGGGTTTTCGTCTAGCGGGAGACGCAGATACGCAGTATTTT.

This clone occurred once. The V gene is TRBV25-1, the J gene TRBJ2-4; 7 nucleotides line up with TRBD2. Looked up from germline, CDR1 is MGHDK and CDR2 is SYGVNS. The CDR3 runs 16 residues. With 4 bases clipped from V and 1 base from J, the junction kept 7 bases outside the gene matches. The CDR3 here is CASSGSGAGAKNIQYF. DNA of the CDR3: TGTGCCAGCAGTGGGAGCGGGGCCGGGGCCAAAAACATTCAGTACTTC.

Here the CDR3 reads CASSDRGPEAFF. The CDR3 DNA sequence: TGTGCCAGTAGCGACAGGGGGCCTGAAGCTTTCTTT. The chain recombines TRBV19 with TRBJ1-1, with 10 bases that match TRBD1. This CDR3 region has 12 residues. Germline CDR1 and CDR2: LNHDA and SQIVND (reference sequence). Germline trimming cut 6 bases from V and 6 bases from J; bases unmatched to any gene: 1.

The V call is TRBV3-1 (or the pseudogene TRBV3-2), the J call TRBJ1-5; 7 nucleotides agree with TRBD1. The V segment lost 1 base and the J segment 4 bases; nucleotides outside the gene matches: 4. CDR1 and CDR2 (germline): LGHDT, YNNKEL (reference sequence). The CDR3 runs to 15 residues. CDR3 sequence: CASSQGTGGNQPQHF. The CDR3 nucleotides are TGTGCCAGCAGCCAAGGGACAGGTGGGAATCAGCCCCAGCATTTT.

This chain links TRBV18 with TRBJ2-1; 7 nucleotides match TRBD1. Trimming removed 1 base from V and 0 bases from J; junction bases left unmatched: 3. Germline V gene sequence: CDR1 KGHSH, CDR2 LQKENI. The CDR3 runs to 16 residues. The CDR3 DNA reads TGTGCCAGCTCACCACGGGGACAGAGCTCCTACAATGAGCAGTTCTTC. Protein product: CASSPRGQSSYNEQFF.

This clone was counted only a few times. The chain employs TRBV7-2 and TRBJ2-3, with 9 nucleotides matching TRBD2. The germline V gene has CDR1 SGHTA and CDR2 FQGNSA. V lost 2 bases, J lost 0 bases, and 9 bases stayed unmatched. The CDR3 is 18 amino acids. For the CDR3, the DNA is TGTGCCAGCAGCTTAACTAGCGGGCTATACTCTAGCACAGATACGCAGTATTTT. It translates to CASSLTSGLYSSTDTQYF. Looking up the rest from reference TRBV7-2 and TRBJ2-3 gives the full variable domain: GAGVSQSPSNKVTEKGKDVELRCDPISGHTALYWYRQSLGQGLEFLIYFQGNSAPDKSGLPSDRFSAERTGGSVSTLTIQRTQQEDSAVYLCASSLTSGLYSSTDTQYFGPGTRLTVL.

The chain uses TRBV6-4 and TRBJ2-5, with 12 bases aligning to TRBD2. The CDR3 has 15 residues. V shed 5 bases, J shed 5 bases, and the junction held 6 bases outside the gene matches. Germline lookup yields CDR1 MRHNA and CDR2 SNTAGT. The CDR3 protein is CASSPRLAGDETQYF. In nucleotides, the CDR3 is TGTGCCAGCAGTCCCCGACTAGCGGGAGATGAGACCCAGTACTTC.

This clone came up once. The genes are TRBV25-1 and TRBJ2-1, with TRBD2 as a possible D gene (6 bases). The CDR3 contains 16 residues. Trimming cost V 5 bases and J 1 base, with 15 bases left between them. Germline V gene lookup returns CDR1 MGHDK and CDR2 SYGVNS. The CDR3 region is CASSPLGGISYNEQFF. In DNA, the CDR3 is TGTGCCAGCAGTCCCCTCGGGGGAATTTCCTACAATGAGCAGTTCTTC.

The J gene is TRBJ2-1, the V gene TRBV12-3 or TRBV12-4; 8 nucleotides line up with TRBD2. V trimming: 7 bases; J trimming: 4 bases; junction bases outside the gene matches: 3. The CDR3 is 13 residues long. CDR3 in DNA: TGTGCCAGCATAGCGGGACCATACAATGAGCAGTTCTTC. Translating gives CASIAGPYNEQFF.

This chain joins TRBV18 and TRBJ1-6; 11 bases agree with TRBD1. Unmatched junction bases numbered 3, after V lost 2 bases and J lost 0 bases. The CDR3 consists of 18 residues. The germline gives CDR1 KGHSH, CDR2 LQKENI. CDR3 sequence reads: CASSPMGQGDSYNSPLHF. The CDR3 region has the DNA TGTGCCAGCTCACCAATGGGACAGGGGGACTCCTATAATTCACCCCTCCACTTT.

The chain is built from TRBV6-5 and TRBJ1-2; D call uncertain. Trimming removed 0 bases from V and 0 bases from J, with 5 bases in between. The CDR3 consists of 14 residues. Germline CDR1 is MNHEY and CDR2 is SVGAGI. CDR3 DNA: TGTGCCAGCAGTTACTCGAGGGCTAACTATGGCTACACCTTC. This sequence encodes CASSYSRANYGYTF.

The genes are TRBV12-5 and TRBJ2-5, with TRBD2 matching over 11 bases. Trimming took 4 bases from V and 2 from J; bases not matched to a gene: 9. This CDR3 region has 17 residues. Germline V lookup: CDR1 LGHNT, CDR2 FRNRAP. Written as DNA, the CDR3 is TGTGCTAGTGGTTCCCCGGTGACTAGCGGGGCACAAGAGACCCAGTACTTC. It specifies CASGSPVTSGAQETQYF.

The chain is built from TRBV19 and TRBJ1-1; D remains unclear. The CDR3 is 16 residues long. The germline CDR1 and CDR2 sequences are LNHDA and SQIVND (reference sequence). The CDR3 DNA reads TGTGCAGCCGCGCACCAGCCTCATAGTAGCTACACTGAAGCTTTCTTT. Translated, it gives CAAAHQPHSSYTEAFF.